These T cell receptor beta chains were read from a single sample in a study of cytomegalovirus exposure and HLA in healthy donors. Sequenced by immunoSEQ multiplex PCR; TCRdb stores in-frame clones only, minus some. Of 180,000 or so clones in the sample, around four fifths were seen once. Sequencing used PBMCs. The receptors were gathered from a woman in her sixties in good health and CMV-seropositive. Each CDR3 is given without its conserved first and last residue. Fields, in order: V gene, clone size, CDR3 length, J gene, CDR3 protein. Rows may omit the clone size; those that give it use once, few, many or a size class.

V gene: TRBV14
clone size: NA
CDR3 length: 12
J gene: TRBJ2-5
CDR3 protein: ASSQDLGAQTQY

V gene: TRBV4-1
clone size: NA
CDR3 length: 12
J gene: TRBJ1-4
CDR3 protein: ASSPQGPREKLF

V gene: TRBV28
clone size: NA
CDR3 length: 11
J gene: TRBJ2-7
CDR3 protein: ASNPGGRYEQY

V gene: TRBV9
clone size: NA
CDR3 length: 12
J gene: TRBJ2-7
CDR3 protein: ASSVLDYSYEQY

V gene: TRBV5-8
clone size: NA
CDR3 length: 13
J gene: TRBJ2-7
CDR3 protein: ASSLGASGGYEQY

V gene: TRBV30
clone size: NA
CDR3 length: 12
J gene: TRBJ1-2
CDR3 protein: AWSPLEGGRGYT

V gene: TRBV4-1
clone size: NA
CDR3 length: 14
J gene: TRBJ2-3
CDR3 protein: ASSQEGAGGGDTQY

V gene: TRBV30
clone size: NA
CDR3 length: 15
J gene: TRBJ2-5
CDR3 protein: AWSVLKTSRGQETQY

V gene: TRBV7-2
clone size: NA
CDR3 length: 14
J gene: TRBJ1-1
CDR3 protein: ASSRVATRSGTEAF

V gene: TRBV7-9
clone size: NA
CDR3 length: 13
J gene: TRBJ1-2
CDR3 protein: ASSLAKDRDTGYT

V gene: TRBV19
clone size: NA
CDR3 length: 10
J gene: TRBJ2-7
CDR3 protein: ASSRDSYEQY

V gene: TRBV19
clone size: NA
CDR3 length: 11
J gene: TRBJ1-4
CDR3 protein: ASSIVPGEKLF

V gene: TRBV19
clone size: NA
CDR3 length: 12
J gene: TRBJ2-7
CDR3 protein: ASSIQGAAYEQY

V gene: TRBV27
clone size: few
CDR3 length: 12
J gene: TRBJ2-7
CDR3 protein: ASSPRGRSYEQY

V gene: TRBV5-1
clone size: NA
CDR3 length: 11
J gene: TRBJ1-1
CDR3 protein: ASMGQGNTEAF

V gene: TRBV6-6
clone size: NA
CDR3 length: 11
J gene: TRBJ2-5
CDR3 protein: ASRLAGQETQY